A single T cell receptor (beta chain) is shown here with its context. This record comes from a study of T cell clones after liver transplantation. The CDR3 has 16 amino acids. J gave up 5 bases and V 3 bases, and 10 bases lay outside the gene matches. The germline gives CDR1 LNHDA, CDR2 SQIVND (reference sequence). Sequencing used immunoSEQ multiplex PCR; TCRdb keeps in-frame clones, though not all of them. The repertoire holds around 51,000 clones, about 86% seen once, with approximately 15% in the top ten. The rearrangement uses TRBV19 and TRBJ1-5; TRBD1 matches at 7 bases. Here the sequenced sample was CD8+ T cells from blood, taken 12 months after liver transplant. The receptor's source is a human patient who received a liver transplant. A subset of T cells may come from the graft donor. CDR3 sequence: CASSIGVRDSYQPQHF. CDR3 DNA: TGTGCCAGTAGTATCGGGGTCCGGGACAGTTATCAGCCCCAGCATTTT.